This T cell receptor beta chain is drawn from a study of blood T cell repertoires in COVID-19. For the study at large: T cells, B-cell-depleted T cells, or PBMCs provided the cDNA or gDNA that served as material.

V lost 2 bases, J lost 0 bases, and 10 bases lay in between. This CDR3 contains 15 residues. Germline lookup yields CDR1 MGHRA and CDR2 YSYEKL. In the original analysis: Quantification of nucleated cells was approximated via reference gene primer amplification. The table came from immunoSEQ multiplex PCR; TCRdb's copy has only in-frame clones and leaves some out. V, J and clone size reflect that table, while D and trimming were determined from the DNA. The sample consists of about 72,000 clones, about nine tenths of them appearing once. The sample taken for sequencing was peripheral blood. The V call is TRBV4-1, the J call TRBJ1-1; TRBD1 is a possible D gene (6 bases). This receptor was identified in a woman aged 60-75 years with acute or convalescent COVID-19. The CDR3 DNA follows: TGCGCCAGCAGCCAAACAGGGATGGTGAACACTGAAGCTTTCTTT. Residues: CASSQTGMVNTEAFF.